A single TCR beta chain is shown here with its context. Its antigen is undetermined. The data derive from a study of T cells in Graves' hyperthyroidism and ophthalmopathy. Overall study results and limits: Most expanded thyroid clonotypes above 0.001 also appeared in blood.

The study based diagnoses on clinical symptoms, serum thyroxine and TRAb, thyroid ultrasound and orbital computed tomography. PBMCs came from more than 9 ml fresh peripheral blood. The investigators amplified TCR beta CDR3 regions from RNA transcripts. The HTBI primer set was used in a first-round RT-PCR of the TCR CDR3. TCRdb processed the multiplex PCR reads anew with MiXCR; each CDR3 protein has one entry. The table includes 750,000 to 950,000 distinct CDR3 sequences, 38% detected once. Germline CDR1 and CDR2: DFQATT and SNEGSKA (reference sequence). Trimming left V 5 bases short and J 0 bases short, with 7 bases between. The CDR3 runs 12 residues.

The source material was blood. This clonotype was sampled from a man between 18 and 35 years old with Graves' hyperthyroidism. The V call is TRBV20-1, the J call TRBJ1-1; no clear D gene. The CDR3 DNA reads TGCAGTGCTGCAGGAGTGAACACTGAAGCTTTCTTT. As protein: CSAAGVNTEAFF.